These 17 T cell receptor beta chains came from one sample sequenced in a study of blood T cell repertoires in COVID-19. Only in-frame clones appear in the TCRdb table, and some are missing; sequencing was by immunoSEQ multiplex PCR. The repertoire holds about 260,000 clones, with about 85% as singletons. Sequencing input: PBMCs or T cells enriched from blood (not recorded which). The receptors originated from a woman between 45 and 60 years old who had recovered from COVID-19.

CDR3 DNA sequence: TGTGCCAGCAGCCCAGGGGGGACGGAGGAGCAGTACTTC. Protein: CASSPGGTEEQYF. V usage is TRBV7-2 and J usage is TRBJ2-7, with a weak D call TRBD1 (7 bases). Germline V gives CDR1 SGHTA, CDR2 FQGNSA. CDR3 size: 13 residues. V was pared by 5 bases and J by 7 bases, with 15 bases between. Combining the CDR3 with reference TRBV7-2 and TRBJ2-7 gives the whole variable domain GAGVSQSPSNKVTEKGKDVELRCDPISGHTALYWYRQSLGQGLEFLIYFQGNSAPDKSGLPSDRFSAERTGGSVSTLTIQRTQQEDSAVYLCASSPGGTEEQYFGPGTRLTVT.

The chain employs TRBV5-4 and TRBJ1-6, with a possible D match to TRBD1 (5 bases). The CDR3 extends over 13 amino acids. Trimming pared 3 bases from V and 7 bases from J, leaving 8 bases between. Germline CDR1 SGHNT, CDR2 YYREEE (reference sequence). The CDR3 sequence is CASSSPGNSPLHF. DNA for the CDR3: TGTGCCAGCAGCTCCCCAGGGAATTCACCCCTCCACTTT. Looking up the rest from reference TRBV5-4 and TRBJ1-6 gives the full variable domain: ETGVTQSPTHLIKTRGQQVTLRCSSQSGHNTVSWYQQALGQGPQFIFQYYREEENGRGNFPPRFSGLQFPNYSSELNVNALELDDSALYLCASSSPGNSPLHFGNGTRLTVT.

Remarks on this clone: An end of the junction does not agree with germline; a read error may underlie this. The J gene is TRBJ2-7, the V gene TRBV7-7; 10 positions agree with TRBD2. The CDR3 contains 15 residues. Germline V gives CDR1 SSHAT, CDR2 FNYEAQ (reference sequence). CDR3: CASSLGAGGPYEQYF. The CDR3, as DNA: TGTGCTAGCAGCTTAGGAGCGGGAGGGCCCTACGAGCAGTACTTC.

The chain recombines TRBV14 with TRBJ2-5; the D gene is possibly TRBD2 (5 bases). This CDR3 is 15 amino acids long. Deletions cut 0 bases from V and 5 bases from J, with 13 bases between. Per germline, CDR1 SGHDN and CDR2 FVKESK. In nucleotides, the CDR3 is TGTGCCAGCAGCCAAGAAGACCCCCGAGGGGAGACCCAGTACTTC. It specifies CASSQEDPRGETQYF.

The chain links TRBV2 to TRBJ2-7; a possible D gene is TRBD2 (5 bases). The CDR3 length is 13 residues. Trimming took 3 bases from V and 4 from J, leaving 10 bases between them. CDR1 and CDR2 (germline): SNHLY, FYNNEI. The CDR3 is CASSESGVYEQYF. The CDR3 nucleotides are TGTGCCAGCAGTGAGTCCGGGGTATACGAGCAGTACTTC.

The genes are TRBV7-9 and TRBJ2-5, with D possibly matching TRBD2 (6 bases). CDR3 length equals 14 residues. Trimming stripped 0 bases from V and 3 bases from J, with 8 bases between. CDR1 and CDR2 from the germline V gene are SEHNR and FQNEAQ (reference sequence). This CDR3 reads CASSLAGGKETQYF. The CDR3 DNA is TGTGCCAGCAGCTTAGCCGGAGGGAAAGAGACCCAGTACTTC.

J is TRBJ1-4 and V is TRBV2; the D gene is possibly TRBD1 (5 bases). Trimming took 8 bases from V and 0 from J, leaving 13 bases between them. The CDR3 extends over 15 amino acids. Per the germline V gene, CDR1 is SNHLY and CDR2 is FYNNEI. CDR3 amino acids: CASGGTLATNEKLFF. CDR3 coding DNA: TGTGCCAGCGGGGGGACCCTTGCAACTAATGAAAAACTGTTTTTT.

The chain links TRBV28 to TRBJ1-2, with 9 bases aligning to TRBD1. V lost 4 bases, J lost 13 bases, and 10 bases stayed unmatched. Looked up from germline, CDR1 is MDHEN and CDR2 is SYDVKM. This CDR3 has 13 amino acids. CDR3 sequence (DNA): TGTGCCAGCAGTTCACGACCTCAGACAGGGGGCACCTTC. Protein sequence: CASSSRPQTGGTF.

The gene calls are TRBV6-5 and TRBJ2-1, with 8 bases aligning to TRBD1. V trimming: 8 bases; J trimming: 7 bases; junction bases outside the gene matches: 13. The CDR3 totals 15 residues. Germline CDR1 is MNHEY and CDR2 is SVGAGI. As DNA, the CDR3 is TGTGCCAGCTCATCTTACCAGGGGGCGTATAATGAGCAGTTCTTC. This translates into CASSSYQGAYNEQFF.

This clone was recorded only once. The V and J genes are TRBV18 and TRBJ2-2; TRBD2 agrees at 10 bases. This CDR3 comprises 19 residues. Germline-derived CDR1 and CDR2 are KGHSH and LQKENI. J gave up 7 bases and V 2 bases, and 16 bases lay outside the gene matches. CDR3 in DNA: TGTGCCAGCTCACCATTCGCAAAGCTAGCGGGAGACCGAGGCGGGGAGCTGTTTTTT. This gives the protein CASSPFAKLAGDRGGELFF.

This clone was seen once. This chain joins TRBV27 and TRBJ2-7; 7 positions match TRBD1. The CDR3 runs to 13 residues. V lost 5 bases and J lost 3; bases outside the gene matches: 4. Germline-derived CDR1 and CDR2 are MNHEY and SMNVEV (reference sequence). For the CDR3, the DNA is TGTGCCAGCAGTAGGGGACAGAACTACGAGCAGTACTTC. It encodes CASSRGQNYEQYF.

The V call is TRBV7-2, the J call TRBJ2-1, with 9 bases that match TRBD2. The V segment lost 3 bases and the J segment 9 bases; nucleotides outside the gene matches: 9. The CDR3 totals 15 residues. Germline lookup yields CDR1 SGHTA and CDR2 FQGNSA. The CDR3 coding sequence is TGTGCCAGCAGCTTGGCTAGCGGGAATCGCGGTGAGCAGTTCTTC. Its translation is CASSLASGNRGEQFF.

V gene TRBV18 combines with J gene TRBJ2-7, with 7 nucleotides matching TRBD1. Losses at the gene ends were 4 bases for V and 3 bases for J; bases not matched to a gene: 3. Germline V gene lookup returns CDR1 KGHSH and CDR2 LQKENI. This CDR3 has 13 residues. The CDR3 nucleotides read TGTGCCAGCTCACGAGGGGACAGCTACGAGCAGTACTTC. Protein sequence: CASSRGDSYEQYF.

The rearrangement uses TRBV4-1 and TRBJ1-4, with D hard to call. The CDR3 length is 15 residues. Germline CDR1 reads MGHRA; CDR2 reads YSYEKL. The V and J ends lost 5 bases and 7 bases respectively, with 17 bases between them. The CDR3 loop is CASSNPTISSEKLFF. As DNA, the CDR3 is TGCGCCAGCAGCAACCCGACAATCAGCAGTGAAAAACTGTTTTTT.

J is TRBJ2-5 and V is TRBV9; D uncertain. The ends were cut back, 4 bases at V and 5 bases at J, with 18 bases in the middle. Germline CDR1 and CDR2: SGDLS and YYNGEE. CDR3 size: 15 residues. The CDR3 sequence is CASSTQAWLEETQYF. Here the CDR3 DNA reads TGTGCCAGCAGCACCCAAGCGTGGCTAGAGGAGACCCAGTACTTC.

The V gene is TRBV18, the J gene TRBJ1-1; D gene unclear. V was clipped by 2 bases and J by 5 bases, with 12 bases between them. This CDR3 contains 14 residues. Germline values: CDR1 KGHSH, CDR2 LQKENI. In DNA form, the CDR3 reads TGTGCCAGCTCACCAACGGGGTTAAGGACTGAAGCTTTCTTT. This encodes CASSPTGLRTEAFF.

V usage is TRBV21-1 and J usage is TRBJ2-1; TRBD2, as called in the table, went unchecked against the DNA. TRBV21-1 is a listed pseudogene. CDR3 length: 19 residues. CDR3 residues: CASSVRGTSGRFTNNEQFF. As DNA, the CDR3 is TGTGCCAGCAGCGTCCGAGGGACTAGCGGGAGATTTACTAACAATGAGCAGTTCTTC.